This T cell receptor (beta chain) was documented in a study of blood T cell repertoires in COVID-19. Looking at the study overall: Nucleic acid was either cDNA or gDNA, and it came from T cells, B-cell-depleted T cells, or PBMCs.

Recovery among Cohort 3 donors was established by two negative PCRs, clearance, or symptom resolution. V gave up 6 bases and J gave up 4 bases, with 11 bases separating them. This CDR3 comprises 13 residues. CDR1 and CDR2 (germline): KGHDR, SFDVKD. Libraries were prepared by immunoSEQ multiplex PCR; TCRdb keeps only in-frame clonotypes and omits some of them. Seen here are 150,000 to 200,000 clones, 70% to 80% observed once, and the top ten hold 15% to 20%. The rearrangement links TRBV24-1 to TRBJ1-1; possible D gene TRBD1, 5 bases. The TCR sequence derives from a woman in her forties or fifties who had recovered from COVID-19. The sequenced sample was PBMCs or T cells enriched from blood (not recorded which). CDR3 coding DNA: TGTGCCACCAGTTCCACGGGGGGCACTGAAGCTTTCTTT. Its translation: CATSSTGGTEAFF.